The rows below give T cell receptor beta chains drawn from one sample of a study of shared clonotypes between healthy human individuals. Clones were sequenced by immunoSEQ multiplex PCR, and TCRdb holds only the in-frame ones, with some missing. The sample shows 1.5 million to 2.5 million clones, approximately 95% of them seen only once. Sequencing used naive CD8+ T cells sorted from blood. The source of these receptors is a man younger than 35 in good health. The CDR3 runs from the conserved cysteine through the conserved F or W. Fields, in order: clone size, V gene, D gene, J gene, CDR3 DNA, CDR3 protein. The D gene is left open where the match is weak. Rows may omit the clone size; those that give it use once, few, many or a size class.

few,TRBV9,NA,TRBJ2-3,TGTGCCAGCAGCGTAGGGGCTAGTACAGATACGCAGTATTTT,CASSVGASTDTQYF
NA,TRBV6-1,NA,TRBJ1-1,TGTGCCAGCAGTGAAGTTGGGGGAATCACTGAAGCTTTCTTT,CASSEVGGITEAFF
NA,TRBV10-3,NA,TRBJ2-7,TGTGCCATCAGTGAAAACGGCGACGAGCAGTACTTC,CAISENGDEQYF
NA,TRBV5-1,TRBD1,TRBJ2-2,TGCGCCAGCAGCCTTCCAGAGGGGACAGACACCGGGGAGCTGTTTTTT,CASSLPEGTDTGELFF
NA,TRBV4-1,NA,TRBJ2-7,TGCGCCAGCAGCCTTCGCGAGGGCGACACCTACGAGCAGTACTTC,CASSLREGDTYEQYF
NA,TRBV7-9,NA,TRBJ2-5,TGTGCCAGCAGAGACGCGAGCGGTTGGGGTCAGGAGACCCAGTACTTC,CASRDASGWGQETQYF
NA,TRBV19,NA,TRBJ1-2,TGTGCCAGTAGTATGCGCGAAATTACAGGGTTTCATGGCTACACCTTC,CASSMREITGFHGYTF
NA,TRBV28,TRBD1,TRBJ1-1,TGTGCCAGCAGTTGGGAAGCAGGGGGGTTCTACACTGAAGCTTTCTTT,CASSWEAGGFYTEAFF
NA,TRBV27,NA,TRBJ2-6,TGTGCCAGCAGTACCCAATTCTCTGGGGCCAACGTCCTGACTTTC,CASSTQFSGANVLTF
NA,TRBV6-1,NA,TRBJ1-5,TGTGCCAGCAGCCAGACGTCCCTGAATCAGCCCCAGCATTTT,CASSQTSLNQPQHF